These 25 T cell receptor beta chains were all obtained from the same sample, sequenced in a study of CD8+CD57+ T cells in acquired aplastic anemia. The template for TCR beta VDJ and CDR3 sequence profiling was genomic DNA. Each CDR3 protein is one row after TCRdb ran MiXCR on the reads. The data contain 120,000 or so distinct CDR3 sequences, 30% to 45% of them singletons. Patients sequenced had flow cytometry evidence of CD8+CD57+ cell expansion. Sequencing was carried out using sorted CD4+, CD8+, or CD8+CD57+ T cells (not recorded which) from PBMCs. Every receptor here comes from a human donor with aplastic anemia.

V usage is TRBV10-3 and J usage is TRBJ1-2; TRBD1 aligns across 9 bases. Germline V lookup: CDR1 ENHRY, CDR2 SYGVKD. CDR3 length: 16 amino acids. The V gene end was trimmed by 6 bases and the J gene end by 4 bases; junction bases not matched to a gene: 12. Here the CDR3 DNA reads TGTGCCATCAGGGGCCATCCGGGACAGGGCGGCTATGGCTACACCTTC. Translating gives CAIRGHPGQGGYGYTF.

The chain has TRBV9 and TRBJ2-7, with 12 bases aligning to TRBD2. The CDR3 consists of 15 residues. The V gene end was trimmed by 3 bases and the J gene end by 6 bases; junction bases not matched to a gene: 7. Germline V gives CDR1 SGDLS, CDR2 YYNGEE. CDR3 DNA sequence: TGTGCCAGCAGCGCCGCTAGCGGGAGGGCCCCCGAGCAGTACTTC. Encoded protein: CASSAASGRAPEQYF.

V gene TRBV20-1 combines with J gene TRBJ2-1, with a tentative D call TRBD1 (7 bases). CDR1 is DFQATT, CDR2 SNEGSKA, per germline (reference sequence). The V end was cut by 3 bases, the J end by 9 bases, with 9 bases between. This CDR3 is built from 11 residues. The CDR3 reads CSASQGGEQFF. The CDR3 DNA follows: TGCAGTGCTAGTCAGGGGGGTGAGCAGTTCTTC.

About this clonotype itself: This may come from a read error, since a much larger clone is one base off. V usage is TRBV13 and J usage is TRBJ2-3, with D perhaps assigned TRBD1 or TRBD2 (5 bases each). This CDR3 has 13 residues. Per germline, CDR1 PRHDT and CDR2 FYEKMQ (reference sequence). The CDR3, as DNA: TGTCCCAGCAGCTTAGCGCAGGGAGATACGCAGTATTTT. The encoded protein is CPSSLAQGDTQYF. Supplemented by reference TRBV13 and TRBJ2-3, the full variable domain reads AAGVIQSPRHLIKEKRETATLKCYPIPRHDTVYWYQQGPGQDPQFLISFYEKMQSDKGSIPDRFSAQQFSDYHSELNMSSLELGDSALYFCPSSLAQGDTQYFGPGTRLTVL.

This clonotype was detected a few times. Given a much more abundant clone one base away, this may be a read error. V gene TRBV6-1 combines with J gene TRBJ2-7; D is uncertain. Germline V gene lookup returns CDR1 MNHNS and CDR2 SASEGT. The CDR3 length is 14 residues. This CDR3 is CASSRSVKGYEQHF. As DNA, the CDR3 is TGTGCCAGCAGTCGTTCGGTAAAAGGCTACGAGCAGCACTTC.

This clonotype has a count of ten or more. The chain uses TRBV10-2 and TRBJ2-6; 7 positions agree with TRBD1. The ends lost 1 base at V and 4 bases at J; junction bases unmatched: 7. CDR1 is WSHSY and CDR2 is SAAADI in the germline V gene. CDR3 size: 17 residues. CDR3 in amino acids: CASSEYRGRKGANVLTF. DNA for the CDR3: TGCGCCAGCAGTGAGTACAGGGGCCGCAAAGGGGCCAACGTCCTGACTTTC.

This sequence joins TRBV10-3 and TRBJ1-3; D not certain. This CDR3 comprises 18 residues. Germline V gene lookup returns CDR1 ENHRY and CDR2 SYGVKD. The V gene lost 6 bases and the J gene lost 1 base, with 22 bases spanning the gap. As DNA, the CDR3 is TGTGCCATCAGACAAGACGACCGAGAAGGGTTTTCTGGAAACACCATATATTTT. Protein: CAIRQDDREGFSGNTIYF.

This clonotype was observed at least ten times. The rearrangement links TRBV10-2 to TRBJ2-7; no clear D. Germline loops: CDR1 WSHSY, CDR2 SAAADI. The CDR3 runs 13 residues. V dropped 5 bases and J dropped 2 bases, with 10 bases sitting between them. CDR3 sequence reads: CASSQTGPYEQYV. For the CDR3, the DNA is TGCGCCAGCAGTCAAACGGGCCCCTACGAGCAGTACGTC.

This clonotype was detected ten times or more. The chain employs TRBV6-1 and TRBJ1-2; D is uncertain. The CDR3 consists of 12 residues. Germline CDR1 reads MNHNS; CDR2 reads SASEGT. V was cut by 7 bases and J by 4 bases, with 10 bases left in between. CDR3 amino acids: CASTDGSYGYTF. In nucleotides, the CDR3 is TGTGCCAGCACCGACGGGTCCTATGGCTACACCTTC.

The CDR3 is CASSQGTSGYEQYF. CDR3 nucleotide sequence: TGTGCCAGCAGCCAAGGTACTAGCGGCTACGAGCAGTACTTC. The rearrangement joins TRBV4-2 to TRBJ2-7; 8 nucleotides agree with TRBD2. Germline-derived CDR1 and CDR2 are LGHNA and YNFKEQ. The CDR3 is 14 amino acids. V lost 1 base to trimming and J lost 3 bases; unmatched junction nucleotides: 2.

This clonotype was counted at least ten times. V and J are TRBV6-5 and TRBJ1-6; unclear D gene. V lost 4 bases and J lost 7, with 17 bases in between. CDR1 MNHEY and CDR2 SVGAGI come from the germline V gene. CDR3 length equals 16 residues. The CDR3 sequence: CASSFFFREGNSPLHF. The CDR3 DNA reads TGTGCCAGCAGTTTCTTTTTCCGGGAGGGAAATTCACCCCTCCACTTT.

This clonotype was counted many times. The chain links TRBV12-3 or TRBV12-4 to TRBJ1-6, with D tentatively TRBD1 (6 bases). CDR3 length: 14 amino acids. Trimming took off 6 bases at V and 5 bases at J, with 11 bases between the two ends. In nucleotides, the CDR3 is TGTGCCAGCAGGGGAGGACAGCATAATTCACCCCTCCACTTT. It translates to CASRGGQHNSPLHF.

A few counts support this clonotype. The chain recombines TRBV5-6 with TRBJ2-2, with D unresolved. Germline CDR1 reads SGHDT; CDR2 reads YYEEEE. Trimming stripped 3 bases from V and 2 bases from J, with 11 bases between. The CDR3 is made up of 15 amino acids. The CDR3 reads CASSWQPHNTGELFF. The CDR3 DNA sequence: TGTGCCAGCAGCTGGCAGCCTCATAACACCGGGGAGCTGTTTTTT. Variable domain in full (rest from reference TRBV5-6 and TRBJ2-2): DAGVTQSPTHLIKTRGQQVTLRCSPKSGHDTVSWYQQALGQGPQFIFQYYEEEERQRGNFPDRFSGHQFPNYSSELNVNALLLGDSALYLCASSWQPHNTGELFFGEGSRLTVL.

This chain connects TRBV20-1 to TRBJ1-2; 7 bases are shared with TRBD1. Trimming took 5 bases from V and 3 from J; bases not matched to a gene: 6. The CDR3 contains 13 residues. The germline gives CDR1 DFQATT, CDR2 SNEGSKA (reference sequence). The CDR3 DNA follows: TGCAGTGCTTGGACAGGATCTCACTATGGCTACACCTTC. This sequence encodes CSAWTGSHYGYTF.

The rearrangement joins TRBV10-3 to TRBJ2-7; D unclear. The CDR3 is 13 residues long. Germline V CDR1 and CDR2: ENHRY, SYGVKD. Between the trimmed V and J ends, which lost 3 bases and 2 bases, there was a span of 8 bases. CDR3 bases: TGTGCCATCAGTGAAGGCGGAACCTACGAGCAGTACTTC. It is translated as CAISEGGTYEQYF.

The chain recombines TRBV6-1 with TRBJ2-5, with D perhaps TRBD2 (7 bases). CDR1 and CDR2 (germline): MNHNS, SASEGT. Between the trimmed V and J ends, which lost 1 base and 5 bases, there was a span of 17 bases. CDR3 length: 16 amino acids. CDR3 loop: CASSEVPGGSTETQYF. The CDR3 nucleotides are TGTGCCAGCAGTGAAGTTCCGGGGGGCTCCACGGAGACCCAGTACTTC.

This clonotype was picked up many times. This chain joins TRBV7-2 and TRBJ2-2; D not resolved. CDR1 is SGHTA and CDR2 is FQGNSA in the germline V gene. The V and J ends lost 2 bases and 4 bases respectively, with 11 bases between them. CDR3 size: 15 residues. The CDR3 sequence: CASSLQTRGTGELFF. DNA of the CDR3: TGTGCCAGCAGCTTACAGACGCGAGGCACCGGGGAGCTGTTTTTT.

This clonotype has ten or more counts. This chain joins TRBV6-1 and TRBJ2-1; a possible D gene is TRBD1 (6 bases). CDR3 length equals 15 residues. Germline CDR1 reads MNHNS; CDR2 reads SASEGT. V lost 6 bases, J lost 2 bases, and 14 bases lay in between. Here the CDR3 reads CASRAGVGTYNEQFF. The CDR3 DNA sequence: TGTGCCAGCAGAGCAGGGGTGGGTACCTACAATGAGCAGTTCTTC.

This sequence joins TRBV9 and TRBJ2-2; D not certain. The germline V gene has CDR1 SGDLS and CDR2 YYNGEE. V dropped 0 bases and J dropped 4 bases, with 4 bases sitting between them. The CDR3 is made up of 13 amino acids. The CDR3 DNA reads as TGTGCCAGCAGCGTAGGACCCACCGGGGAGCTGTTTTTT. Its translation is CASSVGPTGELFF.

The chain recombines TRBV9 with TRBJ2-7, with no clear D. In germline, CDR1 is SGDLS, CDR2 YYNGEE. The germline V and J ends were trimmed by 4 bases and 2 bases, with 16 bases remaining between them. The CDR3 is 15 residues long. The CDR3 region is CASSPRHSTTYEQYF. In DNA form, the CDR3 reads TGTGCCAGCAGCCCACGACACTCCACCACCTACGAGCAGTACTTC.

The chain links TRBV6-5 to TRBJ1-1; no definite D call. Trimming removed 2 bases at V and 1 base at J, with 5 bases between. The CDR3 is made up of 13 amino acids. Germline V gene sequence: CDR1 MNHEY, CDR2 SVGAGI. The CDR3 spells CASSYGRNTEAFF. CDR3 sequence (DNA): TGTGCCAGCAGTTACGGGAGGAACACTGAAGCTTTCTTT.

The CDR3 DNA is TGTGCCAGCAGCCACCCCGGGACAGGTGAAGAGACCCAGTACTTC. Its translation: CASSHPGTGEETQYF. The gene calls are TRBV9 and TRBJ2-5, with 8 bases aligning to TRBD1. Germline-derived CDR1 and CDR2 are SGDLS and YYNGEE. The CDR3 has 15 residues. The trim removed 4 bases at V and 3 bases at J, leaving 8 bases unmatched.

The rearrangement links TRBV15 to TRBJ2-7; D unclear. The CDR3 length is 15 residues. In germline, CDR1 is LNHNV, CDR2 YYDKDF (reference sequence). Trimming pared 0 bases from V and 3 bases from J, leaving 12 bases between. The CDR3 sequence is CATSRDSQTVYEQYV. DNA of the CDR3: TGTGCCACCAGCAGAGACAGTCAGACGGTCTACGAGCAGTACGTC.

The sample holds one count of this clonotype. The chain employs TRBV20-1 and TRBJ2-1; TRBD2 aligns across 10 bases. The CDR3 length is 17 residues. Per germline, CDR1 DFQATT and CDR2 SNEGSKA (reference sequence). With 3 bases clipped from V and 3 bases from J, the junction kept 11 bases outside the gene matches. The CDR3 DNA follows: TGCAGTGCTAGGAGCGGAAGCGGGAGGGCCATCTACAATGAGCAGTTCTTC. It yields the protein CSARSGSGRAIYNEQFF.

This clonotype was recorded many times. This chain links TRBV7-9 with TRBJ2-7; 12 bases are a match to TRBD1. CDR1 and CDR2 (germline): SEHNR, FQNEAQ (reference sequence). J was trimmed by 7 bases and V by 4 bases; bases with no gene match: 8. The CDR3 length is 15 residues. DNA for the CDR3: TGTGCCAGCAGCTCAAAGGGACAGGGGGCGGGGGAGCAGTACTTC. It codes for CASSSKGQGAGEQYF.